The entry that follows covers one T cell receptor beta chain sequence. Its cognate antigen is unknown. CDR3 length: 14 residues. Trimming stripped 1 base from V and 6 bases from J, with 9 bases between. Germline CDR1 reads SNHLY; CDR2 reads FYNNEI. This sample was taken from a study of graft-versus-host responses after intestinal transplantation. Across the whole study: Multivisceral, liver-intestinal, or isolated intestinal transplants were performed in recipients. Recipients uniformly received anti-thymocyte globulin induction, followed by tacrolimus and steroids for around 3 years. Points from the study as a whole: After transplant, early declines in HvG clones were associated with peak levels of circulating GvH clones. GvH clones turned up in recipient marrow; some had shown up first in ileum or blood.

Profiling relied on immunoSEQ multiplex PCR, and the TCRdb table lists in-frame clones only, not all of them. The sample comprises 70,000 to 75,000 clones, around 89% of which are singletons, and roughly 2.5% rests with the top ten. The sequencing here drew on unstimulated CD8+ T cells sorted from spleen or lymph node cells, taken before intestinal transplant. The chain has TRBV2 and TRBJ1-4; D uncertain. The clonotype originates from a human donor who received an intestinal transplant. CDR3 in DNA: TGTGCCAGCAGTGAAGACCGGACTTATGAAAAACTGTTTTTT. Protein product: CASSEDRTYEKLFF.